This T cell receptor (beta chain) comes out of a study of OX40 agonist ivuxolimab in advanced cancers. Study conclusions and caveats: By week 6 at 0.1 to 3.0 mg/kg, blood CD4+ and CD8+ T cells had expanded clonally. Antigen specificity was not determined for the expanded peripheral T cells.

The cohort excluded patients with autoimmune disease history or systemic immunosuppression. Method: immunoSEQ multiplex PCR; TCRdb's copy keeps in-frame clones and lacks some. The sample records 65,000 to 90,000 clones, roughly 80% being singletons. To note about this clone: What it recognizes is unknown.

Trimming at V came to 5 bases and at J to 1 base, leaving 0 bases not matched to a gene. Germline V CDR1 and CDR2: GTSNPN, SVGIG (reference sequence). This CDR3 is 13 amino acids long. This TCR was sampled from an adult with an advanced solid tumor such as melanoma, head and neck, liver or kidney cancer. The V call is TRBV30, the J call TRBJ1-3, with TRBD1 identical over 9 bases. Source: CD4+ or CD8+ T cells sorted from blood, taken in a trial of the OX40 agonist ivuxolimab. CDR3 sequence (DNA): TGTGCCTGGGGGACAGGGTCTGGAAACACCATATATTTT. As protein: CAWGTGSGNTIYF.